These 27 T cell receptor beta chains originate from one sample sequenced in a study of T-cell memory formation after mild COVID-19. Via MiXCR, TCRdb re-called the 5' RACE reads, giving one row per CDR3 protein. In the table there are about 62,000 distinct CDR3 sequences, about a tenth of which are singletons. Sequenced: PBMCs or a T cell subset sorted from them (not recorded which). These receptor sequences come from a man younger than 30 who had mild COVID-19 (a few samples of this study predate the infection). Cell type and time point are not known.

This sequence joins TRBV3-1 and TRBJ1-1; D is uncertain. The CDR3 covers 12 residues. In germline, CDR1 is LGHDT, CDR2 YNNKEL (reference sequence). The germline V and J ends were trimmed by 1 base and 4 bases, with 4 bases remaining between them. CDR3 coding DNA: TGTGCCAGCAGCCAAGTCGGCACTGAAGCTTTCTTT. Its translation: CASSQVGTEAFF.

This clonotype was observed at least ten times. This sequence joins TRBV7-3 and TRBJ2-2; D uncertain. The CDR3 has 13 residues. V was clipped by 4 bases and J by 7 bases, with 10 bases between them. CDR1 SGHTA and CDR2 FQGTGA come from the germline V gene. The CDR3 nucleotides read TGTGCCAGCAGCTCCCCTCAGATCGGGGAGCTGTTTTTT. Amino acids: CASSSPQIGELFF.

This clonotype was counted ten times or more. The rearrangement links TRBV5-1 to TRBJ2-3; TRBD1 matches at 7 bases. CDR1 is SGHRS and CDR2 is YFSETQ in the germline V gene. The CDR3 has 14 residues. Unmatched junction bases numbered 5, after V lost 1 base and J lost 6 bases. CDR3 in DNA: TGCGCCAGCAGCTTGCCGGGACAGTGGGATACGCAGTATTTT. Amino acid sequence: CASSLPGQWDTQYF.

This clonotype was detected a few times. The chain has TRBV24-1 and TRBJ1-2; D not certain. Germline values: CDR1 KGHDR, CDR2 SFDVKD. Trimming pared 3 bases from V and 4 bases from J, leaving 8 bases between. The CDR3 covers 13 residues. The CDR3: CATSDSAGYGYTF. In DNA form, the CDR3 reads TGTGCCACCAGTGATAGCGCGGGCTATGGCTACACCTTC.

This clonotype was counted many times. The chain is built from TRBV7-2 and TRBJ2-2, with 7 nucleotides matching TRBD1. This CDR3 spans 15 amino acids. CDR1 is SGHTA and CDR2 is FQGNSA in the germline V gene. V shed 1 base, J shed 6 bases, and the junction held 5 bases outside the gene matches. CDR3 region: CASSLVGQVAGELFF. The CDR3 DNA follows: TGTGCCAGCAGCTTAGTAGGACAGGTGGCCGGGGAGCTGTTTTTT. Full variable domain (rest looked up from reference TRBV7-2 and TRBJ2-2): GAGVSQSPSNKVTEKGKDVELRCDPISGHTALYWYRQSLGQGLEFLIYFQGNSAPDKSGLPSDRFSAERTGGSVSTLTIQRTQQEDSAVYLCASSLVGQVAGELFFGEGSRLTVL.

The chain recombines TRBV20-1 with TRBJ2-1, with 12 bases matching TRBD2. With 3 bases clipped from V and 8 bases from J, the junction kept 11 bases outside the gene matches. The CDR3 consists of 16 residues. Germline V CDR1 and CDR2: DFQATT, SNEGSKA (reference sequence). CDR3 bases: TGCAGTGCTAGCAACCCAGGACTAGCGGGGTCTTATGAGCAGTTCTTC. It is translated as CSASNPGLAGSYEQFF.

The chain links TRBV20-1 to TRBJ1-3; D is undetermined. Trimming pared 6 bases from V and 0 bases from J, leaving 9 bases between. The CDR3 spans 13 residues. CDR1 DFQATT and CDR2 SNEGSKA come from the germline V gene (reference sequence). The CDR3 nucleotides are TGCAGTGCCCTCGGGAGCTCTGGAAACACCATATATTTT. It codes for CSALGSSGNTIYF.

CDR3 amino acids: CASSPGGPSGLYGYTF. DNA of the CDR3: TGTGCCAGCAGCCCGGGGGGCCCCTCCGGACTCTATGGCTACACCTTC. The rearrangement uses TRBV5-6 and TRBJ1-2, with D maybe TRBD1 (6 bases). The CDR3 runs to 16 residues. V lost 4 bases and J lost 4, with 20 bases in between. Germline lookup yields CDR1 SGHDT and CDR2 YYEEEE.

The chain joins TRBV12-3 or TRBV12-4 to TRBJ2-7; D is possibly TRBD2 (5 bases). The CDR3 is made up of 12 amino acids. Trimming took 0 bases from V and 6 from J, leaving 6 bases between them. CDR3 bases: TGTGCCAGCAGTTTAGCGGCGGGCGAGCAGTACGTC. Translated: CASSLAAGEQYV.

In its sample, this clonotype was seen a few times. The chain links TRBV6-5 to TRBJ1-2; possible D gene TRBD1, 6 bases. The CDR3 extends over 16 amino acids. Germline values: CDR1 MNHEY, CDR2 SVGAGI. Trimming removed 0 bases at V and 7 bases at J, with 18 bases between. The CDR3 here is CASSYSYPGDLLGYTF. CDR3 DNA: TGTGCCAGCAGTTACTCGTACCCAGGGGACCTTCTTGGCTACACCTTC.

The sample holds a few counts of this clonotype. The V and J genes are TRBV7-2 and TRBJ2-7; perhaps TRBD1 as D (5 bases). The CDR3 runs to 13 residues. CDR1 and CDR2 from the germline V gene are SGHTA and FQGNSA. The V and J ends lost 6 bases and 0 bases respectively, with 9 bases between them. In DNA, the CDR3 is TGTGCCAGCAGTAACAGGTTCTCCTACGAGCAGTACTTC. This encodes CASSNRFSYEQYF.

This clonotype turned up a few times. The chain combines TRBV7-9 with TRBJ2-1; tentatively, D is TRBD2 (7 bases). V lost 5 bases and J lost 14, with 25 bases in between. The CDR3 sequence is 15 residues long. The germline V gene has CDR1 SEHNR and CDR2 FQNEAQ (reference sequence). The CDR3 sequence: CASSLVGGGGAPKFF. The CDR3 DNA is TGTGCCAGCAGCCTGGTCGGGGGAGGGGGGGCCCCCAAGTTCTTC. The variable domain in full, with the rest retrieved from reference TRBV7-9 and TRBJ2-1, is DTGVSQNPRHKITKRGQNVTFRCDPISEHNRLYWYRQTLGQGPEFLTYFQNEAQLEKSRLLSDRFSAERPKGSFSTLEIQRTEQGDSAMYLCASSLVGGGGAPKFFGPGTRLTVL.

This clonotype was counted ten times or more. V and J are TRBV7-2 and TRBJ1-2, with 9 bases identical to TRBD1. The CDR3 is 14 amino acids. The germline V gene has CDR1 SGHTA and CDR2 FQGNSA. V shed 2 bases and J 4 bases; nucleotides not matched to a gene: 2. CDR3 in amino acids: CASSLPTGGYGYTF. In DNA form, the CDR3 reads TGTGCCAGCAGCTTACCGACAGGGGGCTATGGCTACACCTTC.

This clonotype has only a few counts. J is TRBJ2-2 and V is TRBV12-3 or TRBV12-4, with D perhaps given as TRBD1 or TRBD2 (6 bases each). The CDR3 extends over 16 amino acids. The V end lost 8 bases, the J end lost 7 bases, and 23 bases lay between the germline ends. The CDR3 loop reads CASPSGAGWSGGELFF. In DNA form, the CDR3 reads TGTGCCAGCCCCTCGGGGGCAGGGTGGTCTGGCGGGGAGCTGTTTTTT.

V usage is TRBV2 and J usage is TRBJ1-1; TRBD1 might be the D (6 bases). This CDR3 spans 14 amino acids. Germline values: CDR1 SNHLY, CDR2 FYNNEI. The V end was cut by 6 bases, the J end by 4 bases, with 15 bases between. The CDR3 region has the DNA TGTGCCAGCAGGTCAAGGGGGATGGGCACTGAAGCTTTCTTT. Translation gives CASRSRGMGTEAFF.

The chain couples TRBV20-1 to TRBJ2-7, with D unresolved. Germline values: CDR1 DFQATT, CDR2 SNEGSKA (reference sequence). This CDR3 region has 14 residues. V lost 6 bases, J lost 3 bases, and 18 bases lay in between. Here the CDR3 DNA reads TGCAGTGCGATCCGCCCGGCCACAGACTACGAGCAGTACTTC. Its protein product is CSAIRPATDYEQYF.

This chain links TRBV2 with TRBJ2-7; 9 nucleotides align to TRBD2. The germline gives CDR1 SNHLY, CDR2 FYNNEI. CDR3 length: 13 amino acids. The J segment lost 6 bases and the V segment lost 8 bases, leaving 8 bases of the junction unmatched. This chain's CDR3 is CASAGGGAGEQYF. DNA of the CDR3: TGTGCCAGCGCCGGCGGGGGGGCAGGCGAGCAGTACTTC.

V usage is TRBV5-1 and J usage is TRBJ2-7; D unclear. Trimming cost V 7 bases and J 2 bases, with 10 bases left between them. Germline V gene data show CDR1 as SGHRS and CDR2 as YFSETQ. This CDR3 has 12 residues. The CDR3 spells CASVDMTYEQYV. CDR3 in DNA: TGCGCCAGCGTCGACATGACCTACGAGCAGTACGTC.

Regarding this clonotype: A single base separates this from a much larger clone, so it may be a read error. This chain uses TRBV20-1 with TRBJ2-3, with 10 bases lining up with TRBD2. The CDR3 extends over 15 amino acids. CDR1 DFQATT and CDR2 SNEGSKA come from the germline V gene (reference sequence). The trim removed 2 bases at V and 5 bases at J, leaving 7 bases unmatched. The CDR3 DNA sequence: TGCAGTGCTAGACCAGCGGGGGGGCCAAGAGATACGCAGTATTTT. Protein product: CSARPAGGPRDTQYF.

This chain joins TRBV19 and TRBJ1-1; D remains unclear. V dropped 3 bases and J dropped 3 bases, with 8 bases sitting between them. This CDR3 contains 13 residues. Looked up from germline, CDR1 is LNHDA and CDR2 is SQIVND (reference sequence). This CDR3 is CASSMEGYTEAFF. The CDR3 DNA reads TGTGCCAGTAGTATGGAGGGATACACTGAAGCTTTCTTT.

The CDR3 DNA sequence: TGTGCCAGCAGCCCCGGGGCAGACTATGGCTACACCTTC. Translation gives CASSPGADYGYTF. The chain links TRBV6-5 to TRBJ1-2; a weak D match, TRBD1 (5 bases). This CDR3 spans 13 amino acids. V was shortened by 6 bases and J by 3 bases, with 11 bases between the two germline ends. The germline gives CDR1 MNHEY, CDR2 SVGAGI.

The chain links TRBV4-2 to TRBJ2-4; the D is unclear. This CDR3 region has 14 residues. Trimming took off 0 bases at V and 5 bases at J, with 8 bases between the two ends. Germline assignment: CDR1 LGHNA and CDR2 YNFKEQ. DNA of the CDR3: TGTGCCAGCAGCCAAGAGGAAAGGGAAAACATTCAGTACTTC. The encoded protein is CASSQEERENIQYF.

This clonotype was detected a few times. V is TRBV7-9 and J is TRBJ2-1; TRBD1 matches 8 bases. The V gene end was trimmed by 6 bases and the J gene end by 4 bases; junction bases not matched to a gene: 8. The V gene's germline CDR1 is SEHNR and CDR2 FQNEAQ (reference sequence). The CDR3 loop spans 15 amino acids. DNA for the CDR3: TGTGCCAGCAGTCTAGAGGGACAGGAGTACAATGAGCAGTTCTTC. Its translation: CASSLEGQEYNEQFF.

This clonotype has at least ten counts. The genes are TRBV9 and TRBJ2-3; D ambiguous. Trimming took 2 bases from V and 1 from J, leaving 8 bases between them. The CDR3 length is 14 residues. CDR1 is SGDLS, CDR2 YYNGEE, per germline. CDR3 sequence: CASSVLVGTDTQYF. DNA of the CDR3: TGTGCCAGCAGCGTTTTGGTGGGCACAGATACGCAGTATTTT.

The chain links TRBV7-8 to TRBJ2-2; weak D call: TRBD2 (5 bases). CDR3 size: 13 residues. Germline V lookup: CDR1 SGHVS, CDR2 FQNEAQ. V gave up 6 bases and J gave up 9 bases, with 14 bases separating them. CDR3 sequence: CASRSPRARELFF. For the CDR3, the DNA is TGTGCCAGCAGAAGCCCGCGGGCCCGGGAGCTGTTTTTT. Full variable domain (remainder filled in from reference TRBV7-8 and TRBJ2-2): GAGVSQSPRYKVAKRGQDVALRCDPISGHVSLFWYQQALGQGPEFLTYFQNEAQLDKSGLPSDRFFAERPEGSVSTLKIQRTQQEDSAVYLCASRSPRARELFFGEGSRLTVL.

In its sample, this clonotype was seen many times. The chain combines TRBV4-3 with TRBJ2-6; D unresolved. Per the germline V gene, CDR1 is LGHNA and CDR2 is YSLEER. This CDR3 has 16 residues. The V and J ends lost 4 bases and 0 bases respectively, with 10 bases between them. The CDR3 sequence is CASSPPLASGANVLTF. In nucleotides, the CDR3 is TGCGCCAGCAGCCCTCCTCTGGCCTCTGGGGCCAACGTCCTGACTTTC.

This clonotype was seen repeatedly, ten times or more. This rearrangement joins TRBV15 to TRBJ2-7; 9 bases fit TRBD1. The CDR3 runs to 15 residues. Germline CDR1 reads LNHNV; CDR2 reads YYDKDF (reference sequence). With V trimmed by 2 bases and J by 7 bases, 9 bases remained unmatched. The CDR3 bases are TGTGCCACCAGCAGACCCGGACAGGGGTTAGGAGAGCAGTACTTC. This encodes CATSRPGQGLGEQYF.